Shown below are 14 T cell receptor beta chains from a single sample sequenced in a study of T cells after yellow fever vaccination. MiXCR was run by TCRdb on the 5' RACE reads, yielding one entry per CDR3 protein. The table lists approximately 74,000 distinct CDR3 sequences, approximately 7.7% of them singletons, with 35% in the top ten. The input for sequencing was CD8+ T cells sorted from PBMCs, taken 5 to 6 days after the first yellow fever vaccination. The receptors shown here come from a man between 18 and 35 years old who received the YFV17D yellow fever vaccine.

This clonotype appeared a few times. The gene calls are TRBV6-1 and TRBJ1-3, with no clear D. Germline lookup yields CDR1 MNHNS and CDR2 SASEGT. The length of the CDR3 is 16 residues. Trimming cost V 6 bases and J 0 bases, with 15 bases left between them. The CDR3, as DNA: TGTGCCAGCAGCTCATTCGACCGAGCCTCTGGAAACACCATATATTTT. It yields the protein CASSSFDRASGNTIYF.

In its sample, this clonotype was seen many times. J is TRBJ2-7 and V is TRBV20-1; D unclear. Trimming shortened V by 1 base and J by 3 bases, and 7 bases separated the two germline ends. Germline CDR1 reads DFQATT; CDR2 reads SNEGSKA (reference sequence). The CDR3 consists of 12 residues. The CDR3 loop is CSARAKHYEQYV. In nucleotides, the CDR3 is TGCAGTGCTAGAGCGAAACACTACGAGCAGTACGTC.

The V and J genes are TRBV5-1 and TRBJ1-2, with D perhaps TRBD1 (6 bases). There are 14 residues in the CDR3. The germline V gene has CDR1 SGHRS and CDR2 YFSETQ. Deletions cut 7 bases from V and 3 bases from J, with 16 bases between. CDR3 amino acids: CASRKQGEDYGYTF. The DNA of the CDR3 is TGCGCCAGCCGTAAACAGGGAGAGGACTATGGCTACACCTTC.

This sequence joins TRBV7-2 and TRBJ1-5, with D maybe TRBD1 (6 bases). CDR1 and CDR2 (germline): SGHTA, FQGNSA. Trimming left V 1 base short and J 7 bases short, with 11 bases between. The CDR3 has 14 amino acids. CDR3 DNA sequence: TGTGCCAGCAGCTTAGAGTCCAGGGGCCAGCCCCAGCATTTT. Translating gives CASSLESRGQPQHF.

This clonotype was counted between two and nine times. The chain uses TRBV6-2 or TRBV6-3 and TRBJ2-1; D is unresolved. CDR3 size: 15 residues. The germline V and J ends were trimmed by 4 bases and 7 bases, with 17 bases remaining between them. The germline gives CDR1 MNHEY, CDR2 SVGEGT. The CDR3 nucleotides read TGTGCCAGCAGTTCTTGGGCCGACCGTGGTAATGAGCAGTTCTTC. Its protein is CASSSWADRGNEQFF.

This clonotype has only a few counts. J is TRBJ2-5 and V is TRBV20-1; no clear D. Germline lookup yields CDR1 DFQATT and CDR2 SNEGSKA (reference sequence). The CDR3 contains 12 residues. Trimming left V 5 bases short and J 3 bases short, with 10 bases between. The CDR3 sequence is CSASYGEETQYF. The DNA of the CDR3 is TGCAGTGCTTCATATGGGGAAGAGACCCAGTACTTC.

This clonotype was seen ten or more times. The rearrangement links TRBV4-3 to TRBJ2-7; TRBD2 agrees at 7 bases. Germline V gene data show CDR1 as LGHNA and CDR2 as YSLEER. This CDR3 contains 13 residues. J lost 3 bases, V lost 4 bases, and 3 bases had no gene match. The CDR3 DNA is TGCGCCAGCAGCCTCGGACTAGGCTACGAGCAGTACGTC. It is translated as CASSLGLGYEQYV.

This clonotype turned up a few times. The V and J genes are TRBV19 and TRBJ1-1, with D tentatively TRBD1 (5 bases). Germline V gene lookup returns CDR1 LNHDA and CDR2 SQIVND (reference sequence). This CDR3 comprises 14 residues. The V gene lost 6 bases and the J gene lost 4 bases, with 15 bases spanning the gap. In DNA form, the CDR3 reads TGTGCCAGTAGGTTAGACAGATCTGGCACTGAAGCTTTCTTT. Its translation: CASRLDRSGTEAFF.

This clonotype was counted between two and nine times. V gene TRBV12-3 or TRBV12-4 combines with J gene TRBJ2-3; the D call may be TRBD1 or TRBD2 (5 bases each). The V end was cut by 5 bases, the J end by 0 bases, with 15 bases between. The CDR3 loop spans 16 amino acids. DNA for the CDR3: TGTGCCAGCAGTCCAATGGGGGAGCGGAGCACAGATACGCAGTATTTT. Its protein product is CASSPMGERSTDTQYF.

This clonotype was seen many times. The chain recombines TRBV20-1 with TRBJ2-3, with D tentatively TRBD2 (6 bases). V lost 0 bases to trimming and J lost 2 bases, with 12 bases between them. The germline V gene has CDR1 DFQATT and CDR2 SNEGSKA (reference sequence). The CDR3 sequence is 15 residues long. The CDR3 sequence: CSARDRLGLTDTQYF. CDR3 nucleotides: TGCAGTGCTAGAGATCGACTAGGGCTCACAGATACGCAGTATTTT.

The chain employs TRBV21-1 and TRBJ1-5; TRBD1 reflects the table's D call only, with no check against the DNA. TRBV21-1 has pseudogene status. CDR3 size: 13 residues. The CDR3 DNA sequence: TGTGCCAGCAGCAAAGCAGGGGTGCAGCCCCAGCATTTT. It translates to CASSKAGVQPQHF.

This clonotype was seen only a few times. The chain joins TRBV4-3 to TRBJ1-2; D uncertain. The ends were cut back, 1 base at V and 4 bases at J, with 10 bases in the middle. The CDR3 runs to 14 residues. From germline, CDR1 is LGHNA and CDR2 YSLEER. This chain's CDR3 is CASSQASGGYGYTF. The CDR3 DNA reads as TGCGCCAGCAGCCAAGCTTCCGGAGGCTATGGCTACACCTTC.

Remarks on this clonotype: One end of the junction fails to match germline, which may point to a read error. The CDR3 DNA sequence: TGTGTCAGCAGACTAGCGTCCCCGGGATTACAAGAGACCCAGTACTTC. Its translation: CVSRLASPGLQETQYF. The chain carries TRBV12-3 or TRBV12-4 and TRBJ2-5, with 8 bases fitting TRBD2. This CDR3 is built from 16 residues.

This clonotype was seen a handful of times. The rearrangement links TRBV7-2 to TRBJ2-1; D gene uncertain. V was shortened by 0 bases and J by 3 bases, with 9 bases between the two germline ends. The germline V gene encodes CDR1 SGHTA and CDR2 FQGNSA. The CDR3 runs 15 residues. The CDR3 DNA reads TGTGCCAGCAGCTTAGCGCGGATGGTCTACAATGAGCAGTTCTTC. Its translation: CASSLARMVYNEQFF.